This TCR beta chain is from a study of blood T cell repertoires in COVID-19. The overall study: From the United States, Italy and Spain came samples of acute and convalescent COVID-19. The cDNA or gDNA used as material had been derived from T cells, B-cell-depleted T cells, or PBMCs.

CDR1 is SGHRS, CDR2 YFSETQ, per germline. The ends lost 6 bases at V and 5 bases at J; junction bases unmatched: 12. CDR3 length: 15 residues. In the authors' workflow: Nucleated cell counts were estimated from reference gene primer amplification. TCRdb keeps only in-frame clones here, not all; method: immunoSEQ multiplex PCR. The V and J calls and clone size are taken from that table; D and trimming were inferred from the DNA. The data contain over 150,000 clones, 65% to 90% of them singletons. Sequencing was carried out using peripheral blood. The genes are TRBV5-1 and TRBJ2-5; TRBD2 aligns across 8 bases. The TCR originated in a human donor in a cohort sampled during active COVID-19. CDR3: CASNPAIPGGETQYF. The CDR3 DNA reads TGCGCCAGCAACCCCGCTATACCGGGGGGGGAGACCCAGTACTTC. Variable domain in full (rest from reference TRBV5-1 and TRBJ2-5): KAGVTQTPRYLIKTRGQQVTLSCSPISGHRSVSWYQQTPGQGLQFLFEYFSETQRNKGNFPGRFSGRQFSNSRSEMNVSTLELGDSALYLCASNPAIPGGETQYFGPGTRLLVL.